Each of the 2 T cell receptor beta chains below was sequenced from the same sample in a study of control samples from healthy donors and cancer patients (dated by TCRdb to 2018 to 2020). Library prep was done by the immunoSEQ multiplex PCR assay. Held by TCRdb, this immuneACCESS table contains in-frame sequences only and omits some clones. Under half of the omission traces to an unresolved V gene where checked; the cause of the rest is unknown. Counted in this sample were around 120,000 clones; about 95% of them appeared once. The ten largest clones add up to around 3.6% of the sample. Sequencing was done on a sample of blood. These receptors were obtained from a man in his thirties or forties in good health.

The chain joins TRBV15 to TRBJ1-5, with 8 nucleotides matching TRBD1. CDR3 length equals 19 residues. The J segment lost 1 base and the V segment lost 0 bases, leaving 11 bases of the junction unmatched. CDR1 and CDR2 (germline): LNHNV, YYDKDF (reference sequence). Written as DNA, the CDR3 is TGTGCCACCAGCAGAGACTTACAGGGGGGTCCGGTAAGCAATCAGCCCCAGCATTTT. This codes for CATSRDLQGGPVSNQPQHF.

CDR3 amino acids: CARSLGRGLAGEETQYF. CDR3 nucleotide sequence: TGTGCCAGAAGCTTGGGGCGGGGACTAGCGGGAGAAGAGACCCAGTACTTC. The rearrangement joins TRBV5-3 to TRBJ2-5, with 14 nucleotides matching TRBD2. TRBV5-3 is an ORF, with its function uncertain. The CDR3 contains 17 residues. The V gene end was trimmed by 0 bases and the J gene end by 3 bases; junction bases not matched to a gene: 4.